This note documents a single T cell receptor (beta chain) sequence. What it binds is unknown. These data belong to a study of radiation and T cells in renal cell carcinoma. Measured with immunoSEQ multiplex PCR; TCRdb has only the in-frame clones, and not every one. The data contain over 60,000 clones, around 80% of them singletons. Study observations and caveats: Top tumor clonotypes rose in blood 2 weeks post-radiation, then contracted. Without pretreatment biopsies, baseline tumor clonotype presence was undetermined.

Germline V gene lookup returns CDR1 MNHNS and CDR2 SASEGT. The CDR3 loop spans 15 amino acids. The junction had 2 bases not matched to a gene; V was cut back by 3 bases and J by 0 bases. The time point: blood 2 weeks post-SBRT. Described treatment: 15 Gy SBRT to primary tumor, nephrectomy 4 weeks later. The patient's renal cell carcinoma had clear cell pathology. This TCR came from a man aged 55 to 69 with renal cell carcinoma. The material sequenced was blood, taken from a patient whose treatment included radiotherapy and nephrectomy. This chain uses TRBV6-1 with TRBJ2-1; 7 nucleotides align to TRBD1. CDR3 residues: CASSETGSSYNEQFF. CDR3 bases: TGTGCCAGCAGTGAGACAGGGAGCTCCTACAATGAGCAGTTCTTC.